These T cell receptor beta chains were read from a single sample in a study of blood T cell repertoires in COVID-19. Using immunoSEQ multiplex PCR, the repertoire was profiled, and TCRdb retains in-frame clones only, with some absent. The sample has roughly 120,000 clones; about 85% are singletons. The material sequenced was peripheral blood. These receptors all stem from a man between 40 and 49 years old with acute or convalescent COVID-19. Each CDR3 is given with its conserved first and last residue. D genes are given only for firm matches. Clone size, where shown, is once, few, many, or a class for clones that have expanded.

size: .
D: .
V: TRBV18
J: TRBJ2-3
length: 15
CDR3: CASSPYNTGTDTQYF
DNA: TGTGCCAGCTCACCGTATAATACAGGGACAGATACGCAGTATTTT

size: .
D: TRBD1
V: TRBV5-8
J: TRBJ1-1
length: 17
CDR3: CASSHDRGGIMNTEAFF
DNA: TGTGCCAGCAGCCACGACAGGGGGGGAATCATGAACACTGAAGCTTTCTTT

size: .
D: .
V: TRBV7-3
J: TRBJ2-5
length: 14
CDR3: CASSLSGPGETQYF
DNA: TGTGCCAGCAGCTTAAGCGGTCCGGGAGAGACCCAGTACTTC

size: .
D: .
V: TRBV6-5
J: TRBJ2-5
length: 11
CDR3: CASRLQETQYF
DNA: TGTGCCAGCAGACTCCAAGAGACCCAGTACTTC

size: .
D: .
V: TRBV18
J: TRBJ2-5
length: 12
CDR3: CASSLGPETQYF
DNA: TGTGCCAGCTCACTGGGCCCTGAGACCCAGTACTTC

size: .
D: TRBD1
V: TRBV9
J: TRBJ1-5
length: 13
CDR3: CASGQGDYQPQHF
DNA: TGTGCCAGCGGACAGGGGGATTATCAGCCCCAGCATTTT

size: .
D: .
V: TRBV4-1
J: TRBJ1-2
length: 14
CDR3: CASSQGTDGRGYTF
DNA: TGCGCCAGCAGCCAAGGGACGGACGGGAGGGGCTACACCTTC

size: .
D: .
V: TRBV18
J: TRBJ1-1
length: 14
CDR3: CASSPALLNTEAFF
DNA: TGTGCCAGCTCACCCGCACTACTGAACACTGAAGCTTTCTTT

size: .
D: TRBD1
V: TRBV6-6
J: TRBJ1-1
length: 14
CDR3: CASSSDRVNTEAFF
DNA: TGTGCCAGCAGTTCAGACAGGGTGAACACTGAAGCTTTCTTT

size: .
D: .
V: TRBV6-2/TRBV6-3
J: TRBJ2-1
length: 12
CDR3: CASSYIGNEQFF
DNA: TGTGCCAGCAGTTACATCGGGAATGAGCAGTTCTTC

size: .
D: .
V: TRBV4-1
J: TRBJ1-3
length: 15
CDR3: CASSQGTVSGNTIYF
DNA: TGCGCCAGCAGCCAAGGGACAGTCTCTGGAAACACCATATATTTT

size: .
D: .
V: TRBV18
J: TRBJ2-7
length: 13
CDR3: CASSLTVTYEQYF
DNA: TGTGCCAGCTCATTGACAGTTACCTACGAGCAGTACTTC

size: few
D: TRBD1
V: TRBV5-1
J: TRBJ2-1
length: 14
CDR3: CASLTGESYNEQFF
DNA: TGCGCCAGCCTGACAGGGGAAAGCTACAATGAGCAGTTCTTC

size: .
D: .
V: TRBV7-9
J: TRBJ1-5
length: 12
CDR3: CASSFGLGPQHF
DNA: TGTGCCAGCAGCTTCGGGTTAGGACCCCAGCATTTT

size: .
D: .
V: TRBV7-9
J: TRBJ2-1
length: 17
CDR3: CASSSSTGRWPYNEQFF
DNA: TGTGCCAGCAGCTCCTCGACAGGCCGCTGGCCCTACAATGAGCAGTTCTTC

size: .
D: .
V: TRBV9
J: TRBJ2-1
length: 15
CDR3: CASSVGQGSYNEQFF
DNA: TGTGCCAGCAGCGTAGGCCAGGGCTCTTACAATGAGCAGTTCTTC

size: .
D: .
V: TRBV6-5
J: TRBJ1-5
length: 13
CDR3: CASSYDHLAAQHF
DNA: TGTGCCAGCAGTTACGACCACCTAGCGGCCCAGCATTTT

size: .
D: TRBD1
V: TRBV30
J: TRBJ2-1
length: 15
CDR3: CAWRGKDRASNEQFF
DNA: TGTGCCTGGAGGGGAAAAGACAGGGCCTCCAATGAGCAGTTCTTC